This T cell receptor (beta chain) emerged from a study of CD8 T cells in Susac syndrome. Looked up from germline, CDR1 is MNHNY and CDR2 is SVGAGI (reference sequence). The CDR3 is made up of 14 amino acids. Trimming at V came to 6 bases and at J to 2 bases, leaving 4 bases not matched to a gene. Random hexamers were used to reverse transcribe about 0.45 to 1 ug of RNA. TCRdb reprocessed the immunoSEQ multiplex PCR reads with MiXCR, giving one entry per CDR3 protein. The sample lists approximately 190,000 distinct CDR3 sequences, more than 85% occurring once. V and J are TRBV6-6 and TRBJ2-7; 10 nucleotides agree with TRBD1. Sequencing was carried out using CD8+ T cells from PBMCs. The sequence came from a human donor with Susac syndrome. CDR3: CASRPGQGTYEQYF. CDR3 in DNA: TGTGCCAGCAGGCCGGGACAGGGGACCTACGAGCAGTACTTC.